This TCR beta chain originates from a study of blood T cell repertoires in COVID-19. The CDR3 is 18 amino acids. Germline assignment: CDR1 LGHDT and CDR2 YNNKEL (reference sequence). Trimming shortened V by 4 bases and J by 0 bases, and 19 bases separated the two germline ends. The assay was immunoSEQ multiplex PCR, and TCRdb's table has in-frame clones only and misses some. The table records over 200,000 clones, around 88% of them present only once. This chain uses TRBV3-1 (or the pseudogene TRBV3-2) with TRBJ1-3, with a possible D match to TRBD1 (5 bases). The sequence came from a woman aged 45-60 years with acute or convalescent COVID-19. Sequencing input: peripheral blood. The CDR3, as DNA: TGTGCCAGCAGCCCCCCCGTGGGGGGACTATCCTCTGGAAACACCATATATTTT. It yields the protein CASSPPVGGLSSGNTIYF.